Below are 8 T cell receptor beta chains sequenced from a single sample in a study of T-cell reconstitution after alpha-beta-depleted transplantation in children (dated by TCRdb to the mid-2010s). Libraries came from PCR. Reads for this sample came from an Illumina HiSeq 2500. Molecular barcoding was employed in the preparation of TCR libraries, with unique molecular identifiers being used to normalize TCRbeta repertoire quantification. Through fastp at Q25 and MiXCR, TCRdb rebuilt clones from the public reads, retaining in-frame beta chains. Each CDR3 protein gets just one entry, which takes the most common genes and DNA from the rows behind it. The sample records about 610,000 distinct CDR3 sequences, 10% to 13% of which are singletons. Clones ranked in the top ten supply about 4% of the sample. Specimen: PBMCs from the stem cell graft donor, collected from the stem cell graft. Source of these receptors: a human donor who donated a stem cell graft to a child with acute myeloid leukemia.

A few counts support this clonotype. This chain connects TRBV7-2 to TRBJ1-1; D might be TRBD1 (5 bases). Trimming removed 5 bases from V and 3 bases from J, with 10 bases in between. The CDR3 length is 13 residues. Germline V gene lookup returns CDR1 SGHTA and CDR2 FQGNSA. CDR3 DNA sequence: TGTGCCAGCAGCCACGGGGGGGACACTGAAGCTTTCTTT. Translated: CASSHGGDTEAFF.

This clonotype was counted only a few times. The rearrangement joins TRBV20-1 to TRBJ2-3; D could derive from TRBD1 or TRBD2 (6 bases each). The CDR3 length is 15 residues. V lost 0 bases, J lost 6 bases, and 16 bases lay in between. Germline assignment: CDR1 DFQATT and CDR2 SNEGSKA (reference sequence). The CDR3 is CSARDPGGGIDTQYF. The CDR3 coding sequence is TGCAGTGCTAGAGATCCCGGGGGCGGAATCGATACGCAGTATTTT.

This clonotype was seen many times. CDR3 sequence reads: CASSLEYQPQHF. Written as DNA, the CDR3 is TGTGCCAGCAGCTTAGAGTACCAGCCCCAGCATTTT. The V call is TRBV7-2, the J call TRBJ1-5; D is unresolved. The V gene lost 1 base and the J gene lost 7 bases, with 5 bases spanning the gap. The germline gives CDR1 SGHTA, CDR2 FQGNSA. The CDR3 is 12 residues long.

The chain is built from TRBV30 and TRBJ2-3; 7 bases line up with TRBD2. V was pared by 0 bases and J by 4 bases, with 1 base of the junction left unmatched. The CDR3 has 13 amino acids. CDR1 and CDR2 (germline): GTSNPN, SVGIG (reference sequence). CDR3 loop: CAWSVAGPDTQYF. As DNA, the CDR3 is TGTGCCTGGAGTGTAGCGGGACCAGATACGCAGTATTTT. Variable domain in full (rest from reference TRBV30 and TRBJ2-3): SQTIHQWPATLVQPVGSPLSLECTVEGTSNPNLYWYRQAAGRGLQLLFYSVGIGQISSEVPQNLSASRPQDRQFILSSKKLLLSDSGFYLCAWSVAGPDTQYFGPGTRLTVL.

V is TRBV18 and J is TRBJ2-7; D not certain. Germline values: CDR1 KGHSH, CDR2 LQKENI. This CDR3 is built from 14 residues. The V end was cut by 2 bases, the J end by 0 bases, with 8 bases between. The chain's CDR3 is CASSPVQYSYEQYF. CDR3 DNA sequence: TGTGCCAGCTCACCAGTCCAGTACTCCTACGAGCAGTACTTC.

The chain employs TRBV4-3 and TRBJ1-5; D is perhaps TRBD1 (6 bases). CDR1 is LGHNA, CDR2 YSLEER, per germline. The V and J ends lost 4 bases and 4 bases respectively, with 14 bases between them. The CDR3 has 15 amino acids. The CDR3 spells CASSLTGGENQPQHF. The CDR3 DNA reads TGCGCCAGCAGCCTAACTGGGGGCGAGAATCAGCCCCAGCATTTT.

The rearrangement joins TRBV30 to TRBJ2-1, with a tentative D call TRBD2 (6 bases). Trimming stripped 5 bases from V and 1 base from J, with 15 bases between. Germline V CDR1 and CDR2: GTSNPN, SVGIG (reference sequence). The CDR3 contains 15 residues. As DNA, the CDR3 is TGTGCCTGGTGGAGGCGGCGGGGATCCTACAATGAGCAGTTCTTC. Translation gives CAWWRRRGSYNEQFF. The complete variable domain, with remaining parts taken from reference TRBV30 and TRBJ2-1, reads SQTIHQWPATLVQPVGSPLSLECTVEGTSNPNLYWYRQAAGRGLQLLFYSVGIGQISSEVPQNLSASRPQDRQFILSSKKLLLSDSGFYLCAWWRRRGSYNEQFFGPGTRLTVL.

The chain joins TRBV3-1 to TRBJ2-7; possible D gene TRBD2, 5 bases. Germline-derived CDR1 and CDR2 are LGHDT and YNNKEL (reference sequence). V was clipped by 1 base and J by 4 bases, with 8 bases between them. The CDR3 loop spans 13 amino acids. CDR3: CASSQARGYEQYF. CDR3 nucleotides: TGTGCCAGCAGCCAAGCCCGGGGATACGAGCAGTACTTC.